This T cell receptor beta chain is from a study of T cells in Graves' hyperthyroidism and ophthalmopathy. This clonotype was observed many times. Germline V gives CDR1 MNHEY, CDR2 SVGEGT. V lost 6 bases and J lost 0, with 6 bases in between. The CDR3 spans 12 residues. Authors of the study amplified TCR beta CDR3 regions from RNA transcripts. The study used the HTBI primer set for a first-round RT-PCR of the TCR CDR3. TCRdb processed the multiplex PCR reads anew with MiXCR; each CDR3 protein has one entry. The profile shows approximately 330,000 distinct CDR3 sequences, around a sixth of them singletons.

The sequence was collected from a woman aged 45-59 years with Graves' hyperthyroidism. Sequencing was performed on blood. The gene calls are TRBV6-2 or TRBV6-3 and TRBJ2-7; D ambiguous. CDR3 in DNA: TGTGCCAGCAGCTCCCCCTCCTACGAGCAGTACGTC. Translated, it gives CASSSPSYEQYV.